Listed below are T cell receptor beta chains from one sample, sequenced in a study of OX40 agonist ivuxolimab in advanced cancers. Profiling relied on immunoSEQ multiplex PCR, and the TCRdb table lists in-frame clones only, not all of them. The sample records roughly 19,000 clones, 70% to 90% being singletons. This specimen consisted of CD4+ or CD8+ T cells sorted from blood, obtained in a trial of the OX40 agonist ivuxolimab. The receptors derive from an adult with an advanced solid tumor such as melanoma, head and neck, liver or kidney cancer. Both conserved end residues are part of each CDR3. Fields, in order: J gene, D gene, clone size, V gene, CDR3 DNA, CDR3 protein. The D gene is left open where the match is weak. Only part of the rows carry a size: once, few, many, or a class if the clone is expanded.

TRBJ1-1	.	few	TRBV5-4	TGTGCCAGCAGCTGGGGGGCCCTCAACACTGAAGCTTTCTTT	CASSWGALNTEAFF
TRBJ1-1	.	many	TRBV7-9	TGTGCCAGCAGCAATGACAGGCCTGAAGCTTTCTTT	CASSNDRPEAFF
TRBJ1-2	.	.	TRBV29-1	TGCAGCGCTAGCGTCCCGACTAACTATGGCTACACCTTC	CSASVPTNYGYTF
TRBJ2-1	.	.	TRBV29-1	TGCAGCTTCAGGGGTAGATCCTACAATGAGCAGTTCTTC	CSFRGRSYNEQFF
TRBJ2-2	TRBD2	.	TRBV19	TGTGCCAGTAGTAACACGGGGGGAGGGACCGGGGAGCTGTTTTTT	CASSNTGGGTGELFF
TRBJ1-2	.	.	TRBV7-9	TGTGCCAGCAGCCCAGAGGGCGGAACCTATGGCTACACCTTC	CASSPEGGTYGYTF
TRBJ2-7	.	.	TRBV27	TGTGCCAGCAGTTTCGGACAGACCTACGAGCAGTACTTC	CASSFGQTYEQYF
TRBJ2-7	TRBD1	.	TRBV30	TGTGCCTGGAGCTACGGGACAGGGAGCGAGCAGTACTTC	CAWSYGTGSEQYF
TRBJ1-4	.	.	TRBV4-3	TGCGCCAGCAGCCAGTACACAGGGCCCCCTAATGAAAAACTGTTTTTT	CASSQYTGPPNEKLFF
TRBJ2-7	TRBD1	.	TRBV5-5	TGTGCCAGCAGCTTGGCGGGGACAGGGGGCTACGAGCAGTACTTC	CASSLAGTGGYEQYF
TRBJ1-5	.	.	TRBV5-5	TGTGCCAGCAGCGCAAGTTCGGGGGCTCAGCCCCAGCATTTT	CASSASSGAQPQHF
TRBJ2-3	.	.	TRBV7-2	TGTGCCAGCAGCTTAGCGGTCGAGGGTTGGACAGATACGCAGTATTTT	CASSLAVEGWTDTQYF
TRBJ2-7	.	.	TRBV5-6	TGTGCCAGCAGCTTGTGGCAGATCTACGAGCAGTACTTC	CASSLWQIYEQYF
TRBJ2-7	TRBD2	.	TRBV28	TGTGCCAGCAACGCCCTAGCGGGAACCTCCTCCTACGAGCAGTACTTC	CASNALAGTSSYEQYF
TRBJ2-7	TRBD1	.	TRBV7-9	TGTGCCAGCAACGGACAGGGGGAGCAGTACTTC	CASNGQGEQYF
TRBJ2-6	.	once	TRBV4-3	TGCGCCAGCAGCCAAGAAGATCCCCGCCTCTCTGGGGCCAACGTCCTGACTTTC	CASSQEDPRLSGANVLTF
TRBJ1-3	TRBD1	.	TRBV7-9	TGTGCCAGCAGCTCCTACAATGACAGGGCTGGAAACACCATATATTTT	CASSSYNDRAGNTIYF
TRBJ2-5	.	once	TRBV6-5	TGTGCCAGCAGCCGACGTGGTAACCAAGAGACCCAGTACTTC	CASSRRGNQETQYF
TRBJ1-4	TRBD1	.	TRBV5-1	TGCGCCAGCAGCCTGGAGACAGGGATTAATGAAAAACTGTTTTTT	CASSLETGINEKLFF
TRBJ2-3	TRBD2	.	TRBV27	TGTGCCAGCAGTCCATTAGCGGGGGATGGGGCAGATACGCAGTATTTT	CASSPLAGDGADTQYF
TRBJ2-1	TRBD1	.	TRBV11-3	TGTGCCAGCAGCTTGGGACAGGGGGCGAATGAGCAGTTCTTC	CASSLGQGANEQFF
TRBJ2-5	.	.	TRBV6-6	TGTGCCAGCAGTTACCCGACGGAATTTGATGATGAGACCCAGTACTTC	CASSYPTEFDDETQYF
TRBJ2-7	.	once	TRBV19	TGTGCCAGTAGTATGTTCCAGACCTACGAGCAGTACTTC	CASSMFQTYEQYF
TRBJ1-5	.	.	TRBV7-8	TGTGCCAGCAGCCCCCGGACAGTTAATCAGCCCCAGCATTTT	CASSPRTVNQPQHF
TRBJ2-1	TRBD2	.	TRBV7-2	TGTGCCAGCAGCCCGTGGGGTAGCGGGAAGTACAATGAGCAGTTCTTC	CASSPWGSGKYNEQFF
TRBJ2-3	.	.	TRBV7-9	TGTGCCAGCAGTGATCAAGCACGTACGCAGTATTTT	CASSDQARTQYF
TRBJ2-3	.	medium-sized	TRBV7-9	TGTGCCAGCAGCTTAGCGCTTTACAGCACAGATACGCAGTATTTT	CASSLALYSTDTQYF
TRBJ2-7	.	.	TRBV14	TGTGCCAGCAGCCCGACAGCTACCTACGAGCAGTACTTC	CASSPTATYEQYF
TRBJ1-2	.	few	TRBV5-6	TGTGCCAGCAGCTTGGAAGGTGTTAGTAACTATGGCTACACCTTC	CASSLEGVSNYGYTF
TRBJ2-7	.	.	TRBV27	TGTGCCAGTACTGACAGTTCCTACGAGCAGTACTTC	CASTDSSYEQYF
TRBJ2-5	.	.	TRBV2	TGTGCCAGCAGTGAAGCGCCGGGACCCTACTTC	CASSEAPGPYF
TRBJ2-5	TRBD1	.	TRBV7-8	TGTGCCAGCAGCCGAGGAGGAGGGACAGGGTCAGCAGAGACCCAGTACTTC	CASSRGGGTGSAETQYF
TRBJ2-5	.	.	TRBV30	TGTGCCTGGAGCGTAGAGGGGGGGGTCACGGAGACCCAGTACTTC	CAWSVEGGVTETQYF
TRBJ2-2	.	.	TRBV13	TGTGCCAGCAGCTTAGATTATGGCGGGGAGCTGTTTTTT	CASSLDYGGELFF
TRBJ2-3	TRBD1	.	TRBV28	TGTGCCAGCAGGCTGACAGGGTATGGGACAGATACGCAGTATTTT	CASRLTGYGTDTQYF
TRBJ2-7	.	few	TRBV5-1	TGCGCCAGCAGATGGGGAACTTATAGCTCCTACGAGCAGTACTTC	CASRWGTYSSYEQYF
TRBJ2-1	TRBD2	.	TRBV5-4	TGTGCCAGCAGCTTGGCACCTAGCGGGTTTTACAATGAGCAGTTCTTC	CASSLAPSGFYNEQFF
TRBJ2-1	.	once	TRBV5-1	TGCGCCAGCAGCTTGGGGTTTTTGGACAGCAAAGTTACTCCCTCCTACAATGAGCAGTTCTTC	CASSLGFLDSKVTPSYNEQFF
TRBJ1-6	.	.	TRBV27	TGTGCCAGCAGTTCCATGGATCCCGGGTCACCCCTCCACTTT	CASSSMDPGSPLHF
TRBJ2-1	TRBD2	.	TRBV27	TGTGCCAGCAGTTCTAGGACTAGCAGATACAATGAGCAGTTCTTC	CASSSRTSRYNEQFF
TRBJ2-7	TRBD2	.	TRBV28	TGTGCCAGCAGTCTCGACCAACAAACTAGCGGGAGGATCTACGAGCAGTACTTC	CASSLDQQTSGRIYEQYF
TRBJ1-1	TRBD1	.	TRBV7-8	TGTGCCAGCAGCTTAGCGTCGCCAGGGGGTTACACTGAAGCTTTCTTT	CASSLASPGGYTEAFF
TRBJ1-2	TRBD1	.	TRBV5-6	TGTGCCAGCAGCCCGGGACAGAACTATGGCTACACCTTC	CASSPGQNYGYTF
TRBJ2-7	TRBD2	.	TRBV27	TGTGCCAGCAGTTTGTTAGCGGGAGAGTACGAGCAGTACTTC	CASSLLAGEYEQYF
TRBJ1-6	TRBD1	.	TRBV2	TGTGCCAGCAGCCCCAGCCGGGACAGCGCGAATTCACCCCTCCACTTT	CASSPSRDSANSPLHF
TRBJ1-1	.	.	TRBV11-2	TGTGCCAGCAGTCCGGGTCGATTTGAAGCTTTCTTT	CASSPGRFEAFF
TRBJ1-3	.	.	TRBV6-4	TGTGCCAGCAGTGAAAGAACGGGACCCCCGTCGGGCACCATATATTTT	CASSERTGPPSGTIYF
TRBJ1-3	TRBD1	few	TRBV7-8	TGTGCCAGCAGCTTATCGACAGGGATGGCTGGAAACACCATATATTTT	CASSLSTGMAGNTIYF
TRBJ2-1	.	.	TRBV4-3	TGCGCCAGCAGCCAAGATGACGGCGATTCCTACAATGAGCAGTTCTTC	CASSQDDGDSYNEQFF
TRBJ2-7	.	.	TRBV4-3	TGCGCCAGCAGCCAAGATACTTCCTACGAGCAGTACTTC	CASSQDTSYEQYF
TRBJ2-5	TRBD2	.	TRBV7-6	TGTGCCAGCAGCAATTATGGCAATGGGACTAGCGGCATCCAAGAGACCCAGTACTTC	CASSNYGNGTSGIQETQYF
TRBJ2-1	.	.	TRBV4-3	TGCGCCAGCAGCCGTTTTGTATACGGGGGCGATGAGCAGTTCTTC	CASSRFVYGGDEQFF
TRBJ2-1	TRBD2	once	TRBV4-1	TGCGCCAGCAGCCAAGTGACTAGCGGGGACTACAATGAGCAGTTCTTC	CASSQVTSGDYNEQFF
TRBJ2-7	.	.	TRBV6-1	TGTGCCAGCACCTGGGACAATACCTACGAGCAGTACTTC	CASTWDNTYEQYF
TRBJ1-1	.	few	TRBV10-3	TGTGCCATCAGTGATCTGCAGGGCCTCATGAACACTGAAGCTTTCTTT	CAISDLQGLMNTEAFF
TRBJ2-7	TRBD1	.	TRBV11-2	TGTGCCAGCAGCTTAGGGTACGGGACAGGAGCCTACGAGCAGTACTTC	CASSLGYGTGAYEQYF
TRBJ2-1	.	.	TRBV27	TGTGCCAGCAGTCTTATCCAGGGTATCTCCTACAATGAGCAGTTCTTC	CASSLIQGISYNEQFF
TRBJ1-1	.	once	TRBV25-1	TGTGCCAGCAGTGGGATCGGGCACTCTGGGGCTTTCTTT	CASSGIGHSGAFF
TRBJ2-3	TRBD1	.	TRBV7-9	TGTGCCAGCAGCCGATGGTCCGGGACAGATTATGCAGATACGCAGTATTTT	CASSRWSGTDYADTQYF